The 31 T cell receptor beta chains given below trace back to one sample, sequenced in a study of T-cell reconstitution after alpha-beta-depleted transplantation in children. Using unique molecular identifiers, the investigators prepared the TCRbeta library. TCRdb reanalysed the PCR reads using MiXCR and keeps one entry per CDR3 protein. The sample yields hundreds of thousands of distinct CDR3 sequences, approximately 12% seen once. Material: PBMCs, mostly from graft donor cells, obtained 360 days after TCRalphabeta/CD19-depleted stem cell transplant. The receptors were gathered from a male patient under 18 who had a stem cell transplant for acute myeloid leukemia, so the T cells may come from the graft donor.

The J gene is TRBJ2-1, the V gene TRBV5-1, with TRBD2 identical over 11 bases. V lost 3 bases and J lost 6; bases outside the gene matches: 8. Looked up from germline, CDR1 is SGHRS and CDR2 is YFSETQ. This CDR3 comprises 16 residues. CDR3 protein: CASSSTSGKGFNEQFF. CDR3 sequence (DNA): TGCGCCAGCAGCTCGACTAGCGGGAAGGGATTCAATGAGCAGTTCTTC.

V gene TRBV12-3 or TRBV12-4 combines with J gene TRBJ1-2, with a weak D call TRBD1 (5 bases). V shed 6 bases and J shed 5 bases, with 19 bases lying between them. CDR3 length: 15 amino acids. In DNA, the CDR3 is TGTGCCAGCAGCCCTAGGGGAACATCTCTATATGGCTACACCTTC. This translates into CASSPRGTSLYGYTF.

This sequence joins TRBV19 and TRBJ1-1; 9 bases align to TRBD1. The germline V gene has CDR1 LNHDA and CDR2 SQIVND (reference sequence). This CDR3 is 16 amino acids long. The trim removed 5 bases at V and 3 bases at J, leaving 10 bases unmatched. CDR3 loop: CASSGTGGIWDTEAFF. Written as DNA, the CDR3 is TGTGCCAGTAGTGGTACAGGGGGCATATGGGACACTGAAGCTTTCTTT.

This clonotype was observed a few times. This chain links TRBV7-8 with TRBJ2-3, with 7 positions matching TRBD1. After removal of 5 bases from V and 6 bases from J, the junction contained 8 bases not matched to a gene. The germline CDR1 and CDR2 sequences are SGHVS and FQNEAQ. This CDR3 has 14 residues. The CDR3 bases are TGTGCCAGCAGCCCTGGACAGGAGGTGGATACGCAGTATTTT. Residues: CASSPGQEVDTQYF.

The rearrangement links TRBV6-5 to TRBJ2-3; D is possibly TRBD2 (5 bases). This CDR3 contains 15 residues. V lost 4 bases to trimming and J lost 0 bases, with 11 bases between them. The germline gives CDR1 MNHEY, CDR2 SVGAGI. CDR3 amino acids: CASSFGGPSTDTQYF. The CDR3 DNA reads as TGTGCCAGCAGTTTCGGCGGGCCTAGCACAGATACGCAGTATTTT.

This clonotype occurred a few times. The chain recombines TRBV28 with TRBJ2-7, with D possibly being TRBD1 (6 bases). The CDR3 loop spans 15 amino acids. Trimming took 4 bases from V and 3 from J, leaving 16 bases between them. The germline gives CDR1 MDHEN, CDR2 SYDVKM. CDR3 bases: TGTGCCAGCAGTTCCCGCCGACAGGCCATCTACGAGCAGTACTTC. The encoded protein is CASSSRRQAIYEQYF.

This clonotype turned up a few times. This chain uses TRBV7-2 with TRBJ2-3, with D uncertain. The germline V gene encodes CDR1 SGHTA and CDR2 FQGNSA. Trimming took off 0 bases at V and 0 bases at J, with 7 bases between the two ends. The CDR3 has 15 residues. Here the CDR3 reads CASSLAARSTDTQYF. The CDR3 nucleotides are TGTGCCAGCAGCTTAGCGGCGCGTAGCACAGATACGCAGTATTTT. Full variable domain (outside the CDR3, taken from reference TRBV7-2 and TRBJ2-3): GAGVSQSPSNKVTEKGKDVELRCDPISGHTALYWYRQSLGQGLEFLIYFQGNSAPDKSGLPSDRFSAERTGGSVSTLTIQRTQQEDSAVYLCASSLAARSTDTQYFGPGTRLTVL.

V and J are TRBV18 and TRBJ2-7; D ambiguous. The V and J ends lost 3 bases and 5 bases respectively, with 20 bases between them. Germline CDR1 KGHSH, CDR2 LQKENI. This CDR3 has 16 residues. CDR3 sequence reads: CASSPTPHGVPHEQYF. The CDR3 region has the DNA TGTGCCAGCTCACCGACACCGCACGGAGTGCCCCACGAGCAGTACTTC.

This clonotype was seen only a few times. The chain links TRBV6-1 to TRBJ1-1; perhaps TRBD1 as D (6 bases). Germline V gene sequence: CDR1 MNHNS, CDR2 SASEGT. The CDR3 has 13 amino acids. V was shortened by 4 bases and J by 5 bases, with 11 bases between the two germline ends. The CDR3 protein is CASSARGRTEAFF. Here the CDR3 DNA reads TGTGCCAGCAGTGCCAGGGGTAGGACTGAAGCTTTCTTT.

The DNA for the CDR3 is TGCAGTGCTAGTTTGGCACCGAGCTCCTACAATGAGCAGTTCTTC. It codes for CSASLAPSSYNEQFF. This sequence joins TRBV20-1 and TRBJ2-1; D gene unclear. From germline, CDR1 is DFQATT and CDR2 SNEGSKA (reference sequence). V lost 3 bases and J lost 0, with 12 bases in between. CDR3 length: 15 residues.

This rearrangement joins TRBV3-1 to TRBJ2-1, with 12 bases fitting TRBD2. V lost 5 bases, J lost 5 bases, and 10 bases stayed unmatched. Germline loops: CDR1 LGHDT, CDR2 YNNKEL (reference sequence). The CDR3 runs 17 residues. This CDR3 reads CASSNSLAGGIHNEQFF. CDR3 nucleotide sequence: TGTGCCAGCAGCAATTCACTAGCGGGAGGCATACACAATGAGCAGTTCTTC.

V and J are TRBV7-9 and TRBJ1-1; D remains unclear. Germline loops: CDR1 SEHNR, CDR2 FQNEAQ (reference sequence). The CDR3 spans 12 residues. V was pared by 2 bases and J by 7 bases, with 8 bases between. CDR3 sequence reads: CASSLTVGEAFF. The CDR3 nucleotides are TGTGCCAGCAGCTTAACCGTCGGTGAAGCTTTCTTT.

V is TRBV7-9 and J is TRBJ2-7; D remains ambiguous. Trimming pared 4 bases from V and 6 bases from J, leaving 25 bases between. Per the germline V gene, CDR1 is SEHNR and CDR2 is FQNEAQ (reference sequence). The CDR3 runs 17 residues. The DNA for the CDR3 is TGTGCCAGCAGCTATGCCAACCCCGGGTCTTGGGCCTCCGAGCAGTACTTC. It is translated as CASSYANPGSWASEQYF.

This clonotype came up a few times. The V call is TRBV29-1, the J call TRBJ2-7, with 10 bases aligning to TRBD1. Looked up from germline, CDR1 is SQVTM and CDR2 is ANQGSEA. This CDR3 is built from 14 residues. V lost 4 bases, J lost 5 bases, and 8 bases stayed unmatched. The CDR3 DNA sequence: TGCAGCGTTGGCCGCCCGACAGGGGGCGACGAGCAGTACTTC. This codes for CSVGRPTGGDEQYF.

In this sample, this clonotype turned up a few times. V gene TRBV27 combines with J gene TRBJ1-1; the match to TRBD1 covers 7 bases. The V and J ends lost 2 bases and 5 bases, in that order; junction bases with no gene match: 8. CDR3 length equals 15 residues. The germline gives CDR1 MNHEY, CDR2 SMNVEV (reference sequence). CDR3 nucleotides: TGTGCCAGCAGTTTAAGTCCAGGGGGACAGACTGAAGCTTTCTTT. This encodes CASSLSPGGQTEAFF.

This clonotype was recorded at least ten times. The V and J genes are TRBV29-1 and TRBJ2-7; 7 nucleotides agree with TRBD2. This CDR3 has 14 amino acids. Germline CDR1 is SQVTM and CDR2 is ANQGSEA. V lost 2 bases and J lost 2; bases outside the gene matches: 6. CDR3 loop: CSVERGGRPYEQYF. CDR3 bases: TGCAGCGTTGAAAGAGGCGGGAGACCCTACGAGCAGTACTTC.

The chain joins TRBV20-1 to TRBJ2-1; 8 bases fit TRBD2. Germline V gene data show CDR1 as DFQATT and CDR2 as SNEGSKA (reference sequence). The CDR3 has 17 residues. Unmatched junction bases numbered 9, after V lost 0 bases and J lost 2 bases. The chain's CDR3 is CSARDVAGGTPYNEQFF. In DNA form, the CDR3 reads TGCAGTGCTAGAGATGTGGCGGGGGGAACCCCCTACAATGAGCAGTTCTTC.

The sample holds a few counts of this clonotype. This chain connects TRBV20-1 to TRBJ2-7; a weak D match, TRBD2 (6 bases). V shed 6 bases and J shed 2 bases, with 17 bases lying between them. Germline V gene sequence: CDR1 DFQATT, CDR2 SNEGSKA (reference sequence). CDR3 size: 14 residues. CDR3 sequence: CSAVRSGSPYEQYF. CDR3 nucleotide sequence: TGCAGTGCCGTCCGTAGCGGATCTCCCTACGAGCAGTACTTC.

The chain is built from TRBV14 and TRBJ2-7; no definite D call. The CDR3 has 15 residues. From germline, CDR1 is SGHDN and CDR2 FVKESK. Trimming removed 1 base at V and 3 bases at J, with 13 bases between. CDR3 nucleotides: TGTGCCAGCAGCCAAGTGGGCAGGATCTGCTACGAGCAGTACTTC. Translation: CASSQVGRICYEQYF.

The chain joins TRBV6-2 or TRBV6-3 to TRBJ2-2, with D unresolved. Germline V CDR1 and CDR2: MNHEY, SVGEGT. The ends were cut back, 6 bases at V and 9 bases at J, with 14 bases in the middle. The length of the CDR3 is 13 residues. Written as DNA, the CDR3 is TGTGCCAGCAGCCTAAAGACCCCCTGGGAGCTGTTTTTT. Translating it yields CASSLKTPWELFF.

This clonotype was counted only a few times. The rearrangement links TRBV7-9 to TRBJ2-1, with 7 bases lining up with TRBD2. With V trimmed by 2 bases and J by 5 bases, 9 bases remained unmatched. CDR1 is SEHNR and CDR2 is FQNEAQ in the germline V gene (reference sequence). CDR3 length equals 16 residues. The CDR3 is CASSLPMTSPNNEQFF. The CDR3 coding sequence is TGTGCCAGCAGCTTACCGATGACTAGCCCGAACAATGAGCAGTTCTTC. The entire variable domain, with the rest obtained from reference TRBV7-9 and TRBJ2-1, is as follows: DTGVSQNPRHKITKRGQNVTFRCDPISEHNRLYWYRQTLGQGPEFLTYFQNEAQLEKSRLLSDRFSAERPKGSFSTLEIQRTEQGDSAMYLCASSLPMTSPNNEQFFGPGTRLTVL.

This clonotype has just a few counts. The CDR3 nucleotides read TGTGCCAGCAGCTTGCGGGGCGGCAACTATGGCTACACCTTC. This sequence encodes CASSLRGGNYGYTF. The J gene is TRBJ1-2, the V gene TRBV5-4, with D perhaps matching TRBD1 (5 bases). Germline V lookup: CDR1 SGHNT, CDR2 YYREEE (reference sequence). Trimming took off 1 base at V and 2 bases at J, with 9 bases between the two ends. CDR3 size: 14 residues. Variable domain in full (rest from reference TRBV5-4 and TRBJ1-2): ETGVTQSPTHLIKTRGQQVTLRCSSQSGHNTVSWYQQALGQGPQFIFQYYREEENGRGNFPPRFSGLQFPNYSSELNVNALELDDSALYLCASSLRGGNYGYTFGSGTRLTVV.

This chain uses TRBV14 with TRBJ2-1, with 9 bases identical to TRBD2. V shed 10 bases, J shed 6 bases, and the junction held 10 bases outside the gene matches. CDR1 and CDR2 (germline): SGHDN, FVKESK. CDR3 length: 14 amino acids. CDR3 in amino acids: CATDAGLAINEQFF. CDR3 sequence (DNA): TGTGCCACCGACGCGGGACTAGCAATCAATGAGCAGTTCTTC.

This clonotype turned up a few times. The chain joins TRBV6-6 to TRBJ1-4; D possibly corresponds to TRBD1 (5 bases). From germline, CDR1 is MNHNY and CDR2 SVGAGI (reference sequence). This CDR3 has 13 amino acids. Trimming took off 2 bases at V and 8 bases at J, with 9 bases between the two ends. The CDR3: CASSYGGGEKLFF. In DNA form, the CDR3 reads TGTGCCAGCAGTTACGGGGGTGGAGAAAAACTGTTTTTT.

The sample holds a few counts of this clonotype. This chain uses TRBV5-1 with TRBJ2-3; 10 nucleotides match TRBD2. V trimming: 5 bases; J trimming: 7 bases; junction bases outside the gene matches: 7. Germline values: CDR1 SGHRS, CDR2 YFSETQ. CDR3 size: 14 residues. The CDR3 sequence: CASSKREGPNTQYF. The CDR3 nucleotides are TGCGCCAGCAGTAAGCGGGAGGGCCCCAATACGCAGTATTTT. Variable domain in full (rest from reference TRBV5-1 and TRBJ2-3): KAGVTQTPRYLIKTRGQQVTLSCSPISGHRSVSWYQQTPGQGLQFLFEYFSETQRNKGNFPGRFSGRQFSNSRSEMNVSTLELGDSALYLCASSKREGPNTQYFGPGTRLTVL.

This clonotype has ten or more counts. The rearrangement uses TRBV5-1 and TRBJ2-2; 7 bases agree with TRBD1. V lost 5 bases, J lost 2 bases, and 3 bases stayed unmatched. Per the germline V gene, CDR1 is SGHRS and CDR2 is YFSETQ. The CDR3 is 14 amino acids. CDR3 nucleotide sequence: TGCGCCAGCAGGGGACAGACCAACACCGGGGAGCTGTTTTTT. It is translated as CASRGQTNTGELFF. The variable domain in full, completed from reference TRBV5-1 and TRBJ2-2, reads KAGVTQTPRYLIKTRGQQVTLSCSPISGHRSVSWYQQTPGQGLQFLFEYFSETQRNKGNFPGRFSGRQFSNSRSEMNVSTLELGDSALYLCASRGQTNTGELFFGEGSRLTVL.

This clonotype occurred a few times. The genes are TRBV7-9 and TRBJ2-3; TRBD1 agrees at 9 bases. Germline V CDR1 and CDR2: SEHNR, FQNEAQ (reference sequence). The J segment lost 14 bases and the V segment lost 0 bases, leaving 9 bases of the junction unmatched. The CDR3 runs to 14 residues. The CDR3 here is CASSLARSGQGPYF. The CDR3 region has the DNA TGTGCCAGCAGCTTAGCGCGGTCGGGACAGGGTCCGTATTTT.

The chain recombines TRBV4-3 with TRBJ1-2; 8 nucleotides match TRBD1. The CDR3 covers 16 residues. V shed 8 bases, J shed 4 bases, and the junction held 15 bases outside the gene matches. Germline CDR1 is LGHNA and CDR2 is YSLEER. CDR3 in amino acids: CASRPGQALMGYGYTF. As DNA, the CDR3 is TGCGCCAGCCGCCCGGGACAGGCCCTAATGGGCTATGGCTACACCTTC.

The chain carries TRBV18 and TRBJ2-5, with D perhaps TRBD2 (5 bases). The CDR3 contains 15 residues. Trimming stripped 3 bases from V and 0 bases from J, with 11 bases between. Germline-derived CDR1 and CDR2 are KGHSH and LQKENI. CDR3 nucleotides: TGTGCCAGCTCACCGCTTGAGCGGAACCAAGAGACCCAGTACTTC. Translation: CASSPLERNQETQYF. The full variable domain, its missing parts supplied by reference TRBV18 and TRBJ2-5, is NAGVMQNPRHLVRRRGQEARLRCSPMKGHSHVYWYRQLPEEGLKFMVYLQKENIIDESGMPKERFSAEFPKEGPSILRIQQVVRGDSAAYFCASSPLERNQETQYFGPGTRLLVL.

To note about this clonotype: A single base separates this from a much larger clone, so it may be a read error. The chain is built from TRBV20-1 and TRBJ2-3, with 7 positions matching TRBD2. This CDR3 has 14 amino acids. Germline trimming cut 3 bases from V and 4 bases from J; bases unmatched to any gene: 7. The V gene's germline CDR1 is DFQATT and CDR2 SNEGSKA (reference sequence). DNA of the CDR3: TGCAGTGCTAGCGAAGCGGGAAGGCCAGATACGCAGTATTTT. This sequence encodes CSASEAGRPDTQYF.

J is TRBJ2-3 and V is TRBV10-3; TRBD2 matches 13 bases. After removal of 6 bases from V and 5 bases from J, the junction contained 5 bases not matched to a gene. In germline, CDR1 is ENHRY, CDR2 SYGVKD. There are 15 residues in the CDR3. CDR3 DNA sequence: TGTGCCATCAGCGGGACTAGCGGGGAAGGAGATACGCAGTATTTT. The encoded protein is CAISGTSGEGDTQYF.